These 21 T cell receptor beta chains share one sample of origin, sequenced in a study of human thymus T cells. Assay: immunoSEQ multiplex PCR; the TCRdb copy retains only in-frame clones and omits some. The table includes under 95,000 clones, approximately 95% detected once. Thymic resections from corrective heart surgery supplied the tissue. Sample: thymus tissue. The receptors were sampled from a girl in the first two years of life with a congenital heart defect but otherwise immunologically healthy.

The V gene is TRBV7-8, the J gene TRBJ2-7, with 14 bases fitting TRBD2. The V gene end was trimmed by 3 bases and the J gene end by 1 base; junction bases not matched to a gene: 17. The CDR3 has 21 amino acids. Germline V gene lookup returns CDR1 SGHVS and CDR2 FQNEAQ. CDR3 sequence: CASSFNRGGGLAGGKSYEQYF. The CDR3 nucleotides are TGTGCCAGCAGCTTTAATCGGGGCGGCGGACTAGCGGGAGGAAAGTCCTACGAGCAGTACTTC.

CDR3 sequence (DNA): TGTGCCTGGTCGCACGGGACAGATTCTTACGAGCAGTACTTC. Its translation is CAWSHGTDSYEQYF. The chain couples TRBV30 to TRBJ2-7, with TRBD1 matching 7 bases. The ends lost 5 bases at V and 4 bases at J; junction bases unmatched: 11. This CDR3 contains 14 residues. CDR1 GTSNPN and CDR2 SVGIG come from the germline V gene (reference sequence). Using reference TRBV30 and TRBJ2-7 for the parts outside the CDR3, the full variable domain is SQTIHQWPATLVQPVGSPLSLECTVEGTSNPNLYWYRQAAGRGLQLLFYSVGIGQISSEVPQNLSASRPQDRQFILSSKKLLLSDSGFYLCAWSHGTDSYEQYFGPGTRLTVT.

V gene TRBV29-1 combines with J gene TRBJ1-1; D is possibly TRBD1 (6 bases). V was shortened by 4 bases and J by 11 bases, with 14 bases between the two germline ends. Germline V CDR1 and CDR2: SQVTM, ANQGSEA. The CDR3 consists of 11 residues. CDR3 DNA sequence: TGCAGCGTTGGGACAGCCCTGGGGGCTTTCTTT. Translated: CSVGTALGAFF.

The chain combines TRBV12-5 with TRBJ2-7; the match to TRBD2 covers 10 bases. CDR3 size: 20 residues. The trim removed 5 bases at V and 5 bases at J, leaving 24 bases unmatched. The V gene's germline CDR1 is LGHNT and CDR2 FRNRAP. The CDR3 DNA is TGTGCTAGTGGTCCCCCACAGGGGAATACACTTTCTAGCGGGAGCCACGAGCAGTACTTC. It specifies CASGPPQGNTLSSGSHEQYF. The variable domain in full, with the rest retrieved from reference TRBV12-5 and TRBJ2-7, is DARVTQTPRHKVTEMGQEVTMRCQPILGHNTVFWYRQTMMQGLELLAYFRNRAPLDDSGMPKDRFSAEMPDATLATLKIQPSEPRDSAVYFCASGPPQGNTLSSGSHEQYFGPGTRLTVT.

The J gene is TRBJ1-2, the V gene TRBV6-1; tentatively, D is TRBD1 (6 bases). This CDR3 has 13 amino acids. Germline CDR1 reads MNHNS; CDR2 reads SASEGT. V lost 1 base and J 4 bases, leaving 7 bases between the germline ends. CDR3 amino acids: CASSEDRAYGYTF. The CDR3 DNA follows: TGTGCCAGCAGTGAAGACAGGGCCTATGGCTACACCTTC.

The V call is TRBV18, the J call TRBJ2-3, with D possibly matching TRBD2 (6 bases). The CDR3 length is 16 residues. Between the trimmed V and J ends, which lost 0 bases and 1 base, there was a span of 11 bases. CDR1 KGHSH and CDR2 LQKENI come from the germline V gene. The chain's CDR3 is CASSPPGGRGTDTQYF. For the CDR3, the DNA is TGTGCCAGCTCACCACCGGGGGGACGTGGCACAGATACGCAGTATTTT. The entire variable domain, with the rest obtained from reference TRBV18 and TRBJ2-3, is as follows: NAGVMQNPRHLVRRRGQEARLRCSPMKGHSHVYWYRQLPEEGLKFMVYLQKENIIDESGMPKERFSAEFPKEGPSILRIQQVVRGDSAAYFCASSPPGGRGTDTQYFGPGTRLTVL.

This chain joins TRBV18 and TRBJ2-3; perhaps TRBD1 as D (5 bases). This CDR3 is built from 18 residues. CDR1 and CDR2 (germline): KGHSH, LQKENI. V was clipped by 0 bases and J by 3 bases, with 19 bases between them. The CDR3 sequence is CASSPPVKGNGITDTQYF. The DNA of the CDR3 is TGTGCCAGCTCACCACCGGTTAAGGGGAATGGTATTACAGATACGCAGTATTTT.

This clone has only one observation. The chain links TRBV28 to TRBJ2-4, with D unresolved. V lost 6 bases and J lost 0, with 9 bases in between. CDR3 length: 14 amino acids. Germline loops: CDR1 MDHEN, CDR2 SYDVKM. For the CDR3, the DNA is TGTGCCAGCAGCCACACTAAAGCCAAAAACATTCAGTACTTC. Translation: CASSHTKAKNIQYF. The full variable domain, in which reference TRBV28 and TRBJ2-4 provide the parts outside the CDR3, is DVKVTQSSRYLVKRTGEKVFLECVQDMDHENMFWYRQDPGLGLRLIYFSYDVKMKEKGDIPEGYSVSREKKERFSLILESASTNQTSMYLCASSHTKAKNIQYFGAGTRLSVL.

The V and J genes are TRBV5-1 and TRBJ2-2; D may be TRBD2 (6 bases). CDR3 length: 18 amino acids. Germline V gene data show CDR1 as SGHRS and CDR2 as YFSETQ. Trimming cost V 1 base and J 6 bases, with 22 bases left between them. CDR3 coding DNA: TGCGCCAGCAGCTTGTTGGGCCGAGGACTACCGCACCCCGGGGAGCTGTTTTTT. Amino acid sequence: CASSLLGRGLPHPGELFF.

Regarding this clone: Mismatch with germline at one junction end may stem from a read error. The chain employs TRBV4-3 and TRBJ2-3; maybe TRBD2 (6 bases). The CDR3 loop spans 17 amino acids. The germline CDR1 and CDR2 sequences are LGHNA and YSLEER. The CDR3 protein is CTSSQDKVRESTDTQYF. DNA of the CDR3: TGCACCAGCAGCCAAGATAAGGTACGGGAGAGCACAGATACGCAGTATTTT.

CDR3 loop: CASSPIEREISYNEQFF. The DNA of the CDR3 is TGTGCCAGCAGCCCCATCGAGCGGGAGATCTCCTACAATGAGCAGTTCTTC. The chain joins TRBV9 to TRBJ2-1; TRBD2 aligns across 8 bases. V gave up 4 bases and J gave up 0 bases; unmatched junction bases: 9. CDR1 SGDLS and CDR2 YYNGEE come from the germline V gene. The CDR3 loop spans 17 amino acids.

The rearrangement joins TRBV18 to TRBJ2-7; the match to TRBD2 covers 10 bases. V lost 3 bases and J lost 4; bases outside the gene matches: 6. The germline V gene encodes CDR1 KGHSH and CDR2 LQKENI. This CDR3 is built from 15 residues. The DNA for the CDR3 is TGTGCCAGCTCACCTTCTAGCGGGAGTGTTTACGAGCAGTACTTC. This sequence encodes CASSPSSGSVYEQYF. The whole variable domain, remainder taken from reference TRBV18 and TRBJ2-7, is NAGVMQNPRHLVRRRGQEARLRCSPMKGHSHVYWYRQLPEEGLKFMVYLQKENIIDESGMPKERFSAEFPKEGPSILRIQQVVRGDSAAYFCASSPSSGSVYEQYFGPGTRLTVT.

V is TRBV7-2 and J is TRBJ1-5; D uncertain. The CDR3 is made up of 19 amino acids. Germline V gene sequence: CDR1 SGHTA, CDR2 FQGNSA. Between the trimmed V and J ends, which lost 4 bases and 0 bases, there was a span of 22 bases. CDR3 protein: CASSSSPGVQFYSNQPQHF. The CDR3 region has the DNA TGTGCCAGCAGCTCAAGCCCCGGGGTCCAGTTTTATAGCAATCAGCCCCAGCATTTT.

The gene calls are TRBV27 and TRBJ2-7; 9 bases map to TRBD1. V gave up 6 bases and J gave up 2 bases; unmatched junction bases: 8. The CDR3 loop spans 15 amino acids. Germline CDR1 is MNHEY and CDR2 is SMNVEV (reference sequence). The CDR3 nucleotides are TGTGCCAGCAGAACCGCACAGGGGGCCCCCTACGAGCAGTACTTC. This codes for CASRTAQGAPYEQYF.

The chain recombines TRBV7-9 with TRBJ2-3, with a weak D call TRBD2 (6 bases). This CDR3 has 15 residues. Between the trimmed V and J ends, which lost 7 bases and 2 bases, there was a span of 16 bases. The germline gives CDR1 SEHNR, CDR2 FQNEAQ (reference sequence). CDR3 sequence: CASTRDGRSTDTQYF. The CDR3, as DNA: TGTGCCAGCACGCGGGATGGTCGCTCCACAGATACGCAGTATTTT.

The rearrangement joins TRBV7-6 to TRBJ2-1, with TRBD2 matching 7 bases. V shed 4 bases, J shed 5 bases, and the junction held 14 bases outside the gene matches. CDR1 is SGHVS, CDR2 FNYEAQ, per germline. CDR3 length: 17 residues. CDR3 nucleotides: TGTGCCAGCAGCTCGAGGGGAGTAGGACTAGAAGACAATGAGCAGTTCTTC. Its protein product is CASSSRGVGLEDNEQFF.

This clone has just one count. V and J are TRBV14 and TRBJ2-2; 8 positions match TRBD1. There are 15 residues in the CDR3. The germline gives CDR1 SGHDN, CDR2 FVKESK. Unmatched junction bases numbered 5, after V lost 4 bases and J lost 4 bases. The CDR3 here is CASSPPGGRTGELFF. CDR3 bases: TGTGCCAGCAGCCCCCCAGGGGGCCGCACCGGGGAGCTGTTTTTT.

The rearrangement links TRBV28 to TRBJ1-4; no reliable D call. The CDR3 has 16 amino acids. The V end lost 3 bases, the J end lost 1 base, and 12 bases lay between the germline ends. Germline CDR1 and CDR2: MDHEN and SYDVKM. The CDR3 is CASSLKEGGTNEKLFF. The CDR3 nucleotides are TGTGCCAGCAGTTTGAAAGAGGGCGGAACTAATGAAAAACTGTTTTTT.

A word on this clone: A junction end diverges from the germline sequence, so it may reflect a read error. The V gene is TRBV7-7, the J gene TRBJ2-5; TRBD2 aligns across 8 bases. Germline V gene data show CDR1 as SSHAT and CDR2 as FNYEAQ (reference sequence). The CDR3 covers 13 residues. The CDR3 protein is CASSVAGRETQYF. The CDR3 coding sequence is TGTGCTAGCAGCGTAGCGGGGAGAGAGACCCAGTACTTC.

This chain uses TRBV7-9 with TRBJ2-7, with 7 bases that match TRBD2. CDR1 is SEHNR and CDR2 is FQNEAQ in the germline V gene (reference sequence). CDR3 size: 13 residues. V shed 5 bases and J 7 bases; nucleotides not matched to a gene: 8. CDR3 protein: CASSQRIGGEQYF. CDR3 in DNA: TGTGCCAGCAGCCAAAGGATCGGGGGGGAGCAGTACTTC.

This rearrangement joins TRBV5-1 to TRBJ2-5, with TRBD2 identical over 8 bases. Germline V gene sequence: CDR1 SGHRS, CDR2 YFSETQ. V dropped 3 bases and J dropped 4; count of bases not matched to a gene: 14. The length of the CDR3 is 17 residues. The CDR3 sequence: CASSSLDLAGRGETQYF. DNA of the CDR3: TGCGCCAGCAGCTCCCTCGACTTAGCGGGGCGGGGAGAGACCCAGTACTTC.